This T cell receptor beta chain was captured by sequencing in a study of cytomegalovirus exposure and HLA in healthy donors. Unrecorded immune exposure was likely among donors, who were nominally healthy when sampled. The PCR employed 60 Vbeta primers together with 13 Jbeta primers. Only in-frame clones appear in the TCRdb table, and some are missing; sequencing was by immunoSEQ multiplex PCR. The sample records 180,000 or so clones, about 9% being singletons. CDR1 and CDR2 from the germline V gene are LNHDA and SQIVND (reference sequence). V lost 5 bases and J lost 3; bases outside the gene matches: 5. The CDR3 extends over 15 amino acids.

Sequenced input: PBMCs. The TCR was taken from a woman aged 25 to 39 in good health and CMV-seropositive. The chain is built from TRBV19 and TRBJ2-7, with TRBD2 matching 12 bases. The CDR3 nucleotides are TGTGCCAGTAGTCCTAGACTAGCGGGAGACTACGAGCAGTACTTC. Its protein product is CASSPRLAGDYEQYF. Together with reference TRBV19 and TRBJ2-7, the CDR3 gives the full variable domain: DGGITQSPKYLFRKEGQNVTLSCEQNLNHDAMYWYRQDPGQGLRLIYYSQIVNDFQKGDIAEGYSVSREKKESFPLTVTSAQKNPTAFYLCASSPRLAGDYEQYFGPGTRLTVT.